Below are 7 T cell receptor beta chains sequenced from a single sample in a study of blood T cells in healthy people across ages. Next came a second PCR, run for about 7 to 12 cycles, which used a sample-barcoded 5' primer along with a J-beta primer mix. TCRdb redid the calling of the 5' RACE reads with MiXCR, one entry per CDR3 protein. The sample has about 690,000 distinct CDR3 sequences; 35% to 50% are singletons. What was sequenced was blood. Receptor source: a man older than 75 in good health.

This clonotype appeared a single time. The CDR3 is CASRLVRRSGYNEQFF. CDR3 bases: TGTGCCAGCAGACTCGTTCGGAGGAGCGGCTACAATGAGCAGTTCTTC. The chain uses TRBV6-2 or TRBV6-3 and TRBJ2-1; D is possibly TRBD2 (5 bases). V was cut by 6 bases and J by 3 bases, with 18 bases left in between. The germline CDR1 and CDR2 sequences are MNHEY and SVGEGT. The CDR3 extends over 16 amino acids.

CDR3 region: CASSLAAIIGETQYF. The CDR3 DNA follows: TGTGCCAGCAGCTTAGCGGCAATTATTGGAGAGACCCAGTACTTC. V and J are TRBV7-2 and TRBJ2-7; D unclear. The J call may be faulty, since TRBJ2-5 better matches the DNA end. Germline V gives CDR1 SGHTA, CDR2 FQGNSA. CDR3 size: 15 residues.

This clonotype was seen once. The rearrangement uses TRBV6-2 or TRBV6-3 and TRBJ2-4; D is uncertain. V gave up 5 bases and J gave up 0 bases, with 14 bases separating them. The CDR3 length is 16 residues. Per germline, CDR1 MNHEY and CDR2 SVGEGT. Here the CDR3 DNA reads TGTGCCAGCAGTAAGACGGATTCCTTAGCCAAAAACATTCAGTACTTC. It yields the protein CASSKTDSLAKNIQYF.

This rearrangement joins TRBV7-3 to TRBJ2-4; 8 bases line up with TRBD2. The DNA end is more similar to TRBJ2-7, so the J call may be wrong. In germline, CDR1 is SGHTA, CDR2 FQGTGA. The CDR3 covers 16 residues. CDR3 loop: CASSLTSSGSGYEQYF. DNA of the CDR3: TGTGCCAGCAGCTTAACGTCGAGCGGGAGTGGGTACGAGCAGTACTTC.

The V call is TRBV10-3, the J call TRBJ2-5, with 8 bases that match TRBD1. CDR3 length: 16 amino acids. Germline V gene lookup returns CDR1 ENHRY and CDR2 SYGVKD. The V gene end was trimmed by 2 bases and the J gene end by 11 bases; junction bases not matched to a gene: 16. The CDR3, as DNA: TGTGCCATCAGTGAGACGGGACAGGCCCGGGTGGGGGAGCAGTACTTC. Amino acids: CAISETGQARVGEQYF.

In its sample, this clonotype was seen a few times. The CDR3 DNA sequence: TGCAGTGCAGGGACTAGCGGCACAGATACGCAGTATTTT. As protein: CSAGTSGTDTQYF. The chain combines TRBV20-1 with TRBJ2-3, with 10 nucleotides matching TRBD2. The CDR3 consists of 13 residues. V lost 6 bases to trimming and J lost 1 base; unmatched junction nucleotides: 1. Germline loops: CDR1 DFQATT, CDR2 SNEGSKA (reference sequence).

This clonotype was observed a handful of times. This rearrangement joins TRBV15 to TRBJ2-7; D not resolved. Germline V gene sequence: CDR1 LNHNV, CDR2 YYDKDF (reference sequence). CDR3 length equals 16 residues. V was cut by 3 bases and J by 1 base, with 16 bases left in between. The CDR3 DNA sequence: TGTGCCACCAGCAGGGCGTTGGGTGGTGGATCCTACGAGCAGTACTTC. It is translated as CATSRALGGGSYEQYF.